This record concerns one T cell receptor beta chain sequence. Antigen: not known. Terminally differentiated effector memory CD45RA+ cells were excluded from the naive CD8 cells, which were CD45RO-negative and positively selected for CCR7. The data are from a study of shared clonotypes between healthy human individuals. Study results and limitations: As a rule, naive subsets had a larger estimated richness than memory subsets. Clonotype sharing across donors was expected to vary with sequencing depth. Non-shared clonotypes displayed generation probabilities falling below those of clonotypes present in all four donors.

Profiled with immunoSEQ multiplex PCR; TCRdb holds only in-frame clones, not every one. The sample includes approximately 1.9 million clones, 90% to 95% of them seen just once. CDR1 and CDR2 (germline): SQVTM, ANQGSEA. The CDR3 sequence is 15 residues long. V lost 6 bases and J 0 bases, leaving 18 bases between the germline ends. The chain combines TRBV29-1 with TRBJ2-7; D assignment may be TRBD1 or TRBD2 (5 bases each). Specimen: naive CD8+ T cells from PBMCs. The origin of this receptor is a man aged 18 to 30 in good health. Some clones in this sample may be carry-over from other donors' samples. CDR3: CSVEGTAWSSYEQYF. The CDR3 coding sequence is TGCAGCGTCGAGGGGACCGCGTGGAGCTCCTACGAGCAGTACTTC.